This T cell receptor beta chain was observed in a study of shared clonotypes between healthy human individuals. On this clone: The antigen remains unidentified.

V was cut by 4 bases and J by 0 bases, with 8 bases left in between. Per germline, CDR1 SGHRS and CDR2 YFSETQ. The CDR3 runs to 14 residues. The data were produced by immunoSEQ multiplex PCR, yet TCRdb's version contains in-frame clones alone and is incomplete. The table has 2,500,000 or so clones, around nine tenths seen once. Notes on the study in general: Among donors, the sharing of clonotypes was expected to be influenced by sequencing depth.

Source material: naive CD4+ T cells sorted from blood. Regarding subset: CD45RA+ positively selected. This TCR came from a man aged 18 to 29 in good health. This chain connects TRBV5-1 to TRBJ2-1, with D possibly matching TRBD1 (5 bases). CDR3 region: CASSPGHSYNEQFF. CDR3 DNA: TGCGCCAGCAGCCCCGGACACTCCTACAATGAGCAGTTCTTC.